Listed here are 29 T cell receptor beta chains from one sample, sequenced in a study of T-cell memory formation after mild COVID-19. TCRdb processed the 5' RACE reads anew with MiXCR; each CDR3 protein has one entry. The data contain 180,000 or so distinct CDR3 sequences, 15% to 20% of them singletons. The sample taken for sequencing was PBMCs or a T cell subset sorted from them (not recorded which). The receptors were gathered from an adult woman who had mild COVID-19 (a few samples of this study predate the infection). Cell type and time point are not known.

This clonotype was picked up a small number of times. CDR3 amino acids: CASSPTIAGGQTYNEQFF. As DNA, the CDR3 is TGCGCCAGCAGCCCGACCATTGCGGGGGGGCAGACCTACAATGAGCAGTTCTTC. V is TRBV5-1 and J is TRBJ2-1; 9 bases fit TRBD2. Losses at the gene ends were 4 bases for V and 2 bases for J; bases not matched to a gene: 13. Germline V gives CDR1 SGHRS, CDR2 YFSETQ. The CDR3 is made up of 18 amino acids.

Only a few counts were recorded for this clonotype. CDR3 in amino acids: CASSQVWLATNTGELFF. The CDR3 DNA follows: TGTGCCAGCAGCCAAGTTTGGCTAGCGACGAACACCGGGGAGCTGTTTTTT. The V gene is TRBV3-1, the J gene TRBJ2-2; maybe TRBD2 (6 bases). Germline V gives CDR1 LGHDT, CDR2 YNNKEL (reference sequence). This CDR3 contains 17 residues. The V and J ends lost 1 base and 0 bases respectively, with 12 bases between them.

This clonotype was recorded a few times. The chain combines TRBV11-3 with TRBJ1-6; no clear D. In germline, CDR1 is SGHNT, CDR2 YENEEA. The CDR3 spans 13 residues. Trimming pared 5 bases from V and 17 bases from J, leaving 19 bases between. CDR3: CASSPSPGRSIHF. DNA of the CDR3: TGTGCCAGCAGCCCAAGTCCGGGCCGATCAATCCACTTT.

The chain recombines TRBV19 with TRBJ2-7; 7 positions agree with TRBD2. V lost 3 bases and J lost 1; bases outside the gene matches: 3. Germline values: CDR1 LNHDA, CDR2 SQIVND (reference sequence). The CDR3 sequence is 14 residues long. This CDR3 reads CASSIGGNSYEQYF. The CDR3 region has the DNA TGTGCCAGTAGTATCGGGGGGAATTCCTACGAGCAGTACTTC.

This clonotype was counted many times. The V gene is TRBV7-8, the J gene TRBJ1-6; TRBD1 aligns across 10 bases. Germline values: CDR1 SGHVS, CDR2 FQNEAQ. This CDR3 has 15 amino acids. Trimming removed 1 base from V and 7 bases from J; junction bases left unmatched: 1. CDR3 nucleotides: TGTGCCAGCAGCTTAGGGGGACAGGGGAATTCACCCCTCCACTTT. Amino acid sequence: CASSLGGQGNSPLHF.

This clonotype was detected many times. J is TRBJ2-7 and V is TRBV7-9; D call uncertain. Germline V gene lookup returns CDR1 SEHNR and CDR2 FQNEAQ (reference sequence). With 5 bases removed from V and 7 bases from J, the gap between germline ends came to 9 bases. The CDR3 is made up of 11 amino acids. The CDR3 nucleotides are TGTGCCAGCAGCCGTTACGGGGAGCAGTACTTC. Translation gives CASSRYGEQYF.

There are a few counts of this clonotype. The V call is TRBV5-1, the J call TRBJ2-1; 9 nucleotides agree with TRBD1. Trimming took 1 base from V and 7 from J; bases not matched to a gene: 15. This CDR3 is built from 18 residues. CDR1 is SGHRS and CDR2 is YFSETQ in the germline V gene. The CDR3 spells CASSLSFSGTGFVNEQFF. CDR3 sequence (DNA): TGCGCCAGCAGCTTGTCTTTCAGTGGGACAGGGTTTGTGAATGAGCAGTTCTTC.

The chain combines TRBV7-3 with TRBJ1-4; 9 bases align to TRBD1. Trimming at V came to 2 bases and at J to 11 bases, leaving 6 bases not matched to a gene. Germline lookup yields CDR1 SGHTA and CDR2 FQGTGA. This CDR3 spans 14 amino acids. The CDR3 loop reads CASSLPRQGVKLFF. The CDR3 region has the DNA TGTGCCAGCAGCTTACCCAGACAGGGGGTCAAACTGTTTTTT.

The rearrangement joins TRBV6-2 or TRBV6-3 to TRBJ2-3; tentative D call: TRBD1 (5 bases). The CDR3 runs to 14 residues. The germline gives CDR1 MNHEY, CDR2 SVGEGT. The V end lost 5 bases, the J end lost 4 bases, and 13 bases lay between the germline ends. CDR3 region: CASSPGLRADTQYF. The CDR3 DNA sequence: TGTGCCAGCAGTCCGGGCCTCAGGGCAGATACGCAGTATTTT.

This clonotype was seen only a few times. The chain has TRBV20-1 and TRBJ2-1; 13 bases agree with TRBD2. CDR3 length equals 13 residues. Trimming removed 6 bases from V and 8 bases from J; junction bases left unmatched: 4. In germline, CDR1 is DFQATT, CDR2 SNEGSKA (reference sequence). The CDR3 coding sequence is TGCAGTGCGGGGACTAGCGGGAAGCATGAGCAGTTCTTC. It yields the protein CSAGTSGKHEQFF.

The V gene is TRBV15, the J gene TRBJ1-4; D ambiguous. The CDR3 length is 18 residues. Trimming shortened V by 0 bases and J by 0 bases, and 14 bases separated the two germline ends. Germline V gene lookup returns CDR1 LNHNV and CDR2 YYDKDF (reference sequence). The CDR3 loop reads CATSRDRPTWATNEKLFF. For the CDR3, the DNA is TGTGCCACCAGCAGAGATAGACCGACCTGGGCAACTAATGAAAAACTGTTTTTT.

The chain combines TRBV4-1 with TRBJ2-7, with D perhaps matching TRBD1 (5 bases). CDR3 length: 14 residues. The germline V gene has CDR1 MGHRA and CDR2 YSYEKL. V dropped 0 bases and J dropped 3 bases, with 9 bases sitting between them. This CDR3 is CASSQDIRDYEQYF. The CDR3 nucleotides read TGCGCCAGCAGCCAAGATATCAGGGACTACGAGCAGTACTTC.

The chain couples TRBV24-1 to TRBJ1-5, with 7 bases fitting TRBD1. Looked up from germline, CDR1 is KGHDR and CDR2 is SFDVKD. The CDR3 extends over 13 amino acids. Germline trimming cut 5 bases from V and 6 bases from J; bases unmatched to any gene: 3. DNA of the CDR3: TGTGCCACCAGTGGGCAGGGGGGTCAGCCCCAGCATTTT. This codes for CATSGQGGQPQHF.

This clonotype was detected only a few times. The chain recombines TRBV20-1 with TRBJ2-7, with D unclear. Germline values: CDR1 DFQATT, CDR2 SNEGSKA (reference sequence). V lost 3 bases and J lost 1, with 7 bases in between. This CDR3 is built from 12 residues. In nucleotides, the CDR3 is TGCAGTGCTAGCGGACCATCCTACGAGCAGTACTTC. As protein: CSASGPSYEQYF.

The chain links TRBV3-1 to TRBJ2-5, with TRBD2 matching over 9 bases. Germline lookup yields CDR1 LGHDT and CDR2 YNNKEL (reference sequence). The CDR3 runs to 17 residues. J lost 3 bases, V lost 4 bases, and 12 bases had no gene match. Here the CDR3 reads CASSPIGGGGAEETQYF. As DNA, the CDR3 is TGTGCCAGCAGCCCGATTGGCGGCGGGGGGGCAGAAGAGACCCAGTACTTC.

The chain is built from TRBV5-1 and TRBJ2-7; D is perhaps TRBD1 or TRBD2 (6 bases each). V was trimmed by 4 bases and J by 0 bases, leaving 17 bases between them. Germline lookup yields CDR1 SGHRS and CDR2 YFSETQ. The CDR3 length is 16 residues. CDR3 sequence reads: CASSVTPQGGSYEQYF. CDR3 in DNA: TGCGCCAGCAGCGTTACCCCACAGGGAGGCTCCTACGAGCAGTACTTC.

This clonotype was counted a few times. The chain carries TRBV12-3 or TRBV12-4 and TRBJ2-5; possible D gene TRBD1, 6 bases. V was shortened by 6 bases and J by 5 bases, with 10 bases between the two germline ends. This CDR3 is built from 12 residues. The CDR3 region is CASRRGLETQYF. The CDR3 nucleotides read TGTGCCAGCAGGAGGGGGTTGGAGACCCAGTACTTC.

The sample holds a few counts of this clonotype. This sequence joins TRBV7-9 and TRBJ2-3; D unclear. V lost 5 bases, J lost 7 bases, and 7 bases lay in between. The germline V gene has CDR1 SEHNR and CDR2 FQNEAQ (reference sequence). The length of the CDR3 is 11 residues. The CDR3 protein is CASSTSYTQYF. Written as DNA, the CDR3 is TGTGCCAGCAGCACGAGTTATACGCAGTATTTT.

V usage is TRBV7-9 and J usage is TRBJ2-1; 9 bases are shared with TRBD2. V lost 4 bases and J lost 5; bases outside the gene matches: 6. The CDR3 totals 15 residues. Germline V gives CDR1 SEHNR, CDR2 FQNEAQ (reference sequence). DNA for the CDR3: TGTGCCAGCAGCTACCGACTAGCGGTTAACAATGAGCAGTTCTTC. This encodes CASSYRLAVNNEQFF.

This clonotype came up a few times. The chain links TRBV29-1 to TRBJ2-5; no definite D call. V lost 4 bases to trimming and J lost 3 bases, with 12 bases between them. Germline V gene data show CDR1 as SQVTM and CDR2 as ANQGSEA. The CDR3 runs to 13 residues. CDR3 coding DNA: TGCAGCGTTGCCTTCCATATGGAAGAGACCCAGTACTTC. Amino acid sequence: CSVAFHMEETQYF.

This rearrangement joins TRBV6-1 to TRBJ2-5; the match to TRBD1 covers 8 bases. Germline CDR1 and CDR2: MNHNS and SASEGT. The CDR3 length is 16 residues. V shed 6 bases and J 5 bases; nucleotides not matched to a gene: 14. CDR3: CASSPRAGGAWETQYF. DNA for the CDR3: TGTGCCAGCAGCCCCAGGGCAGGGGGCGCCTGGGAGACCCAGTACTTC.

This chain joins TRBV4-1 and TRBJ2-1; 12 bases map to TRBD2. V lost 4 bases, J lost 5 bases, and 6 bases stayed unmatched. Germline CDR1 and CDR2: MGHRA and YSYEKL. This CDR3 is built from 16 residues. CDR3 residues: CASSPRASGGDNEQFF. The CDR3 DNA is TGCGCCAGCAGCCCCCGGGCTAGCGGGGGGGACAATGAGCAGTTCTTC.

This clonotype has more than one count but fewer than ten. This chain links TRBV7-8 with TRBJ1-3; D gene unclear. Trimming took 5 bases from V and 2 from J, leaving 25 bases between them. The CDR3 loop spans 19 amino acids. In germline, CDR1 is SGHVS, CDR2 FQNEAQ. In DNA, the CDR3 is TGTGCCAGCAGCCCCCGGAGGTCAGGCCTGAAGGTGCCTGGAAACACCATATATTTT. Residues: CASSPRRSGLKVPGNTIYF.

For the CDR3, the DNA is TGTGCCAGCAGTTACTCGATATCCCGGACGGCTTTCTTT. It is translated as CASSYSISRTAFF. The chain has TRBV6-2 or TRBV6-3 and TRBJ1-1; no reliable D call. The CDR3 consists of 13 residues. With 0 bases removed from V and 11 bases from J, the gap between germline ends came to 13 bases. Germline assignment: CDR1 MNHEY and CDR2 SVGEGT.

J is TRBJ1-2 and V is TRBV20-1, with D unclear. V lost 6 bases and J 0 bases, leaving 8 bases between the germline ends. Germline CDR1 DFQATT, CDR2 SNEGSKA (reference sequence). There are 12 residues in the CDR3. The CDR3 is CSASTANYGYTF. CDR3 nucleotides: TGCAGTGCGTCGACTGCTAACTATGGCTACACCTTC.

The genes are TRBV6-2 or TRBV6-3 and TRBJ2-6; D gene unclear. Germline V CDR1 and CDR2: MNHEY, SVGEGT. The CDR3 sequence is 13 residues long. The V end lost 7 bases, the J end lost 2 bases, and 6 bases lay between the germline ends. The CDR3 coding sequence is TGTGCCAGCAACCACCCTGGGGCCAACGTCCTGACTTTC. It yields the protein CASNHPGANVLTF.

This clonotype turned up a few times. This rearrangement joins TRBV2 to TRBJ2-1; D not resolved. CDR1 is SNHLY and CDR2 is FYNNEI in the germline V gene. Trimming took 6 bases from V and 2 from J, leaving 11 bases between them. The CDR3 loop spans 14 amino acids. The CDR3 DNA sequence: TGTGCCAGCAGGACGGGCGGAACCTACAATGAGCAGTTCTTC. Translating gives CASRTGGTYNEQFF.

The rearrangement joins TRBV5-5 to TRBJ2-7; tentatively, D is TRBD2 (6 bases). Deletions cut 4 bases from V and 0 bases from J, with 14 bases between. Per the germline V gene, CDR1 is SGHKS and CDR2 is YYEKEE (reference sequence). This CDR3 region has 15 residues. The CDR3 DNA reads TGTGCCAGCAGCCGCATTGTGACTAGCTCCTACGAGCAGTACTTC. It yields the protein CASSRIVTSSYEQYF.

This clonotype has just a few counts. This chain connects TRBV21-1 to TRBJ2-7; TRBD1, the D gene given by the table, was not confirmed from the DNA. TRBV21-1 is a known pseudogene. The length of the CDR3 is 19 residues. DNA for the CDR3: TGTGCCAGCAGCAAAGAGGGATACCTTAACCGGGACAGGGGGCACGAGCAGTACTTC. This codes for CASSKEGYLNRDRGHEQYF.